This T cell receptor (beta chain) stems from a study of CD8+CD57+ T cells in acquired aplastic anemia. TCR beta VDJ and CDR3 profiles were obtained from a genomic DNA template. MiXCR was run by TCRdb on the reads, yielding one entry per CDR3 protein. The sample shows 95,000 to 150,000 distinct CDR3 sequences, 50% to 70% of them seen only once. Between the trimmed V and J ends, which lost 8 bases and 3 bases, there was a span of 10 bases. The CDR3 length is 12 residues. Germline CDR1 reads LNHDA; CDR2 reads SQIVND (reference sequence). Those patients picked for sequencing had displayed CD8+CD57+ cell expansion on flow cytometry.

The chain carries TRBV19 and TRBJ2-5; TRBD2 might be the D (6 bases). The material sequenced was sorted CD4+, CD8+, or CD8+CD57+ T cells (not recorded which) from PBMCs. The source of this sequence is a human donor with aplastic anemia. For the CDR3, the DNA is TGTGCCAGTTCGACTAGGGAAGAGACCCAGTACTTC. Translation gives CASSTREETQYF. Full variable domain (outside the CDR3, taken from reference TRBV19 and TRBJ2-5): DGGITQSPKYLFRKEGQNVTLSCEQNLNHDAMYWYRQDPGQGLRLIYYSQIVNDFQKGDIAEGYSVSREKKESFPLTVTSAQKNPTAFYLCASSTREETQYFGPGTRLLVL.